This TCR beta chain appears in the sequencing data of a study of T cell responses to AZD1222 COVID-19 vaccine. Study-wide context: Second-dose recipients at about 4 or about 12 weeks were treated as one pooled group. Study conclusions and caveats: Baseline testing showed seropositivity in only five to seven AZD1222 recipients. Increased Spike-specific TCR breadth and depth were observed after two AZD1222 doses.

The protocol was immunoSEQ multiplex PCR, while the TCRdb copy is restricted to in-frame clones and leaves out a portion. This table holds around 160,000 clones, about 87% found once. On this clone: The antigen remains undetermined.

Source: peripheral blood, taken on day 0 of AZD1222 vaccination. The TCR was taken from an adult in good health.

CDR3 nucleotides: TGTGCCAGCAGCTTAGTGGGAGACTCAAATCAGCCCCAGCATTTT. Residues: CASSLVGDSNQPQHF. The chain couples TRBV7-2 to TRBJ1-5; D unresolved. The V end was cut by 1 base, the J end by 4 bases, with 11 bases between. The CDR3 totals 15 residues. Germline CDR1 reads SGHTA; CDR2 reads FQGNSA.